What follows are 17 T cell receptor beta chains derived from one specimen sequenced in a study of T-cell reconstitution after alpha-beta-depleted transplantation in children. Unique molecular identifiers featured in how the TCRbeta library was prepared. In TCRdb, the PCR reads were re-called with MiXCR into one record per CDR3 protein. Of about 580,000 distinct CDR3 sequences listed, roughly 23% are singletons. The sample in question was PBMCs, mostly from graft donor cells, obtained 360 days after TCRalphabeta/CD19-depleted stem cell transplant. The receptors come from a boy under two years old who had a stem cell transplant for acute myeloid leukemia, so the T cells may come from the graft donor.

In regard to this clonotype: A much larger clone differs by one base, so this may be a read error. The chain is built from TRBV12-3 or TRBV12-4 and TRBJ1-1; D gene unclear. V was trimmed by 6 bases and J by 1 base, leaving 6 bases between them. The CDR3 is 12 amino acids. The CDR3 DNA reads TGTGCCAGCAGGTGGAGGAACACTGAAGCTTTCTTT. The encoded protein is CASRWRNTEAFF.

This clonotype was counted many times. The chain has TRBV20-1 and TRBJ2-3; 9 bases fit TRBD1. V was clipped by 3 bases and J by 8 bases; unmatched bases: 9. Germline V gene data show CDR1 as DFQATT and CDR2 as SNEGSKA (reference sequence). This CDR3 is built from 14 residues. The CDR3 protein is CSASSGTGLITQYF. The DNA for the CDR3 is TGCAGTGCTAGCTCCGGGACAGGGTTAATTACGCAGTATTTT.

This clonotype was found many times. This sequence joins TRBV5-4 and TRBJ2-3; D is unresolved. Germline CDR1 reads SGHNT; CDR2 reads YYREEE (reference sequence). Trimming shortened V by 2 bases and J by 6 bases, and 10 bases separated the two germline ends. The CDR3 totals 13 residues. In DNA form, the CDR3 reads TGTGCCAGCAGCTTCGTAGGGTCCGATACGCAGTATTTT. Translating it yields CASSFVGSDTQYF.

This clonotype was recorded at least ten times. The chain combines TRBV20-1 with TRBJ2-5; D perhaps matches TRBD1 (5 bases). Trimming removed 3 bases at V and 1 base at J, with 12 bases between. This CDR3 is 14 amino acids long. From germline, CDR1 is DFQATT and CDR2 SNEGSKA (reference sequence). The CDR3: CSASVSQAQETQYF. Here the CDR3 DNA reads TGCAGTGCTAGTGTATCACAGGCCCAAGAGACCCAGTACTTC.

The chain combines TRBV5-1 with TRBJ1-1; D is unresolved. The germline V gene has CDR1 SGHRS and CDR2 YFSETQ. V dropped 0 bases and J dropped 0 bases, with 9 bases sitting between them. The CDR3 loop spans 15 amino acids. CDR3 region: CASSLEAPMNTEAFF. The CDR3 DNA is TGCGCCAGCAGCTTGGAGGCCCCTATGAACACTGAAGCTTTCTTT.

The chain carries TRBV6-5 and TRBJ2-2, with D maybe TRBD1 (6 bases). V was shortened by 2 bases and J by 5 bases, with 9 bases between the two germline ends. CDR3 size: 14 residues. Germline V gives CDR1 MNHEY, CDR2 SVGAGI. CDR3 DNA sequence: TGTGCCAGCAGTTACGTCGGACAGACCGGGGAGCTGTTTTTT. It codes for CASSYVGQTGELFF.

The chain employs TRBV28 and TRBJ2-5, with D possibly matching TRBD1 (6 bases). Germline V gene data show CDR1 as MDHEN and CDR2 as SYDVKM. The V end was cut by 4 bases, the J end by 2 bases, with 11 bases between. This CDR3 has 14 amino acids. The CDR3: CASSSYGQQETQYF. The CDR3 DNA sequence: TGTGCCAGCAGTTCATACGGACAGCAAGAGACCCAGTACTTC.

This clonotype was detected many times. J is TRBJ1-2 and V is TRBV28; no reliable D call. CDR1 is MDHEN and CDR2 is SYDVKM in the germline V gene. The CDR3 contains 14 residues. V was clipped by 5 bases and J by 2 bases, with 12 bases between them. CDR3 protein: CASSPPRRNYGYTF. CDR3 nucleotides: TGTGCCAGCAGTCCCCCACGACGGAACTATGGCTACACCTTC.

This clonotype was seen a handful of times. The chain links TRBV29-1 to TRBJ1-1; no definite D call. There are 11 residues in the CDR3. Germline CDR1 reads SQVTM; CDR2 reads ANQGSEA. Trimming cost V 4 bases and J 4 bases, with 7 bases left between them. The CDR3 sequence: CSVGTTTEAFF. The CDR3 DNA is TGCAGCGTTGGGACGACCACTGAAGCTTTCTTT.

This clonotype was seen many times. The gene calls are TRBV29-1 and TRBJ2-5; the D gene is possibly TRBD1 (6 bases). V lost 1 base, J lost 2 bases, and 8 bases lay in between. This CDR3 comprises 13 residues. Germline CDR1 is SQVTM and CDR2 is ANQGSEA. CDR3 residues: CSVEVTGQETQYF. CDR3 coding DNA: TGCAGCGTTGAAGTGACAGGTCAAGAGACCCAGTACTTC.

In its sample, this clonotype was seen a few times. This sequence joins TRBV12-3 or TRBV12-4 and TRBJ2-5; D ambiguous. The length of the CDR3 is 15 residues. The germline V and J ends were trimmed by 3 bases and 4 bases, with 15 bases remaining between them. The CDR3, as DNA: TGTGCCAGCAGTTTTGGGGTGTGGTTCGGAGAGACCCAGTACTTC. Translating it yields CASSFGVWFGETQYF.

This rearrangement joins TRBV30 to TRBJ2-7; D not resolved. The CDR3 covers 12 residues. Germline CDR1 is GTSNPN and CDR2 is SVGIG (reference sequence). V was pared by 1 base and J by 3 bases, with 7 bases between. DNA for the CDR3: TGTGCCTGGAGTGGAGAGATCTACGAGCAGTACTTC. This translates into CAWSGEIYEQYF.

This clonotype has only a few counts. The chain links TRBV12-3 or TRBV12-4 to TRBJ2-3, with 10 positions matching TRBD1. The CDR3 has 15 amino acids. V dropped 2 bases and J dropped 5; count of bases not matched to a gene: 4. The CDR3 coding sequence is TGTGCCAGCAGTTTAAAGGGACAGGGGATAGATACGCAGTATTTT. Its translation: CASSLKGQGIDTQYF.

This clonotype was counted at least ten times. The chain is built from TRBV6-2 or TRBV6-3 and TRBJ2-7; 8 bases match TRBD1. The CDR3 covers 15 residues. Germline loops: CDR1 MNHEY, CDR2 SVGEGT. Trimming at V came to 2 bases and at J to 1 base, leaving 4 bases not matched to a gene. In nucleotides, the CDR3 is TGTGCCAGCAGTTACGGGACAGGTTCATCCTACGAGCAGTACTTC. Its protein is CASSYGTGSSYEQYF.

This clonotype has a count of ten or more. The CDR3 here is CASSYQPNMNTEAFF. The CDR3 nucleotides read TGTGCCAGCAGTTACCAACCGAACATGAACACTGAAGCTTTCTTT. V is TRBV6-5 and J is TRBJ1-1; D not resolved. CDR1 MNHEY and CDR2 SVGAGI come from the germline V gene. The CDR3 has 15 amino acids. V was shortened by 2 bases and J by 0 bases, with 10 bases between the two germline ends.

This clonotype came up many times. The chain combines TRBV10-3 with TRBJ1-2, with D tentatively TRBD1 (6 bases). The CDR3 extends over 14 amino acids. The V and J ends lost 7 bases and 6 bases respectively, with 18 bases between them. Germline CDR1 is ENHRY and CDR2 is SYGVKD. CDR3 sequence reads: CAITGDTKQDGYTF. Here the CDR3 DNA reads TGTGCCATCACAGGGGACACCAAACAAGATGGCTACACCTTC.

This clonotype has only a few counts. The V gene is TRBV7-2, the J gene TRBJ2-2; 11 nucleotides align to TRBD2. This CDR3 region has 15 residues. V was clipped by 5 bases and J by 7 bases; unmatched bases: 6. Germline V gives CDR1 SGHTA, CDR2 FQGNSA. The CDR3, as DNA: TGTGCCAGCAGCGTATTAGCGGGGGGGCTCGGGGAGCTGTTTTTT. It yields the protein CASSVLAGGLGELFF.